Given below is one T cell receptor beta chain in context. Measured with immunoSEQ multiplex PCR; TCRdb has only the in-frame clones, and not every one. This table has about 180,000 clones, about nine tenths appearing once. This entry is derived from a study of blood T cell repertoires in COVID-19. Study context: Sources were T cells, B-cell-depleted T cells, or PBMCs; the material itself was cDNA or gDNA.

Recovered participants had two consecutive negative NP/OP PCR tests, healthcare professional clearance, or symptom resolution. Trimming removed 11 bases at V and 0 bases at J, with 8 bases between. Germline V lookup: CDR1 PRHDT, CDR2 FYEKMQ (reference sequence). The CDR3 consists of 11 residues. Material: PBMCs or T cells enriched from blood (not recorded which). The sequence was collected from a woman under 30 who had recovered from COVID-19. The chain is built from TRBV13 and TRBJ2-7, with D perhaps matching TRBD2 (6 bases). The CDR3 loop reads CASGLSYEQYF. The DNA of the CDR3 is TGTGCCTCGGGACTCTCCTACGAGCAGTACTTC.